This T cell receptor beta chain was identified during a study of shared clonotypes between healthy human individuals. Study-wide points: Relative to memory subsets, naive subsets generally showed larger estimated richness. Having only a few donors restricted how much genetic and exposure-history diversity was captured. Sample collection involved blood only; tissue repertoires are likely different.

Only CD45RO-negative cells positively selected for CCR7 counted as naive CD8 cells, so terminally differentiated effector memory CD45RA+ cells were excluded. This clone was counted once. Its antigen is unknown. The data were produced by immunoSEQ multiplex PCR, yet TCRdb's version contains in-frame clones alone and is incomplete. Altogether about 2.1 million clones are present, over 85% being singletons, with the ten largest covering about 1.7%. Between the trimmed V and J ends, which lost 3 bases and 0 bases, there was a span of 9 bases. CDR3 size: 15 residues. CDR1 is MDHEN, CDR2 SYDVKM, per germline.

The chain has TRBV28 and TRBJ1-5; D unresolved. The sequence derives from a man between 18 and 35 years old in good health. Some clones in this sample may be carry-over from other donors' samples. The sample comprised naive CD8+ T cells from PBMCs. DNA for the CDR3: TGTGCCAGCAGTTTTCTGCGGCATAGCAATCAGCCCCAGCATTTT. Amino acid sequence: CASSFLRHSNQPQHF.